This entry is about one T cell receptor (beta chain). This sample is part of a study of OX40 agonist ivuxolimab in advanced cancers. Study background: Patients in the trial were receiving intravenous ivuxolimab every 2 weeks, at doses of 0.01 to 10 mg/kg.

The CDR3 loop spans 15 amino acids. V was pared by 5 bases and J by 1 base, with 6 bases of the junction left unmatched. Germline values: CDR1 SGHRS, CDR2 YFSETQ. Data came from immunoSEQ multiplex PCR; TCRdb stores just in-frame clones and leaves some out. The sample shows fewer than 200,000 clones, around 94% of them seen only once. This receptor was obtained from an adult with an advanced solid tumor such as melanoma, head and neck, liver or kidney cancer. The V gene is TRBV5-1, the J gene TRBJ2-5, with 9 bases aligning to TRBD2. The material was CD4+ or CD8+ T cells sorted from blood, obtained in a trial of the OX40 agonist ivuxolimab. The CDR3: CASSLTSGFQETQYF. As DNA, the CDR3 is TGCGCCAGCAGTTTGACTAGCGGCTTCCAAGAGACCCAGTACTTC.